The 8 T cell receptor beta chains listed next were all sequenced from one sample in a study of shared clonotypes between healthy human individuals. Sequencing was performed with immunoSEQ multiplex PCR; in TCRdb, only in-frame clones are kept and a portion is missing. The sample includes roughly 2 million clones, around 95% seen only once; the top ten take 0.1% to 0.15%. Sequencing was performed on naive CD4+ T cells sorted from blood. Subset described: CD45RA+ positively selected. The receptors stem from a man between 18 and 29 years old in good health.

J is TRBJ2-3 and V is TRBV5-1; 13 bases line up with TRBD2. Germline CDR1 reads SGHRS; CDR2 reads YFSETQ. J lost 6 bases, V lost 4 bases, and 8 bases had no gene match. The CDR3 consists of 16 residues. This chain's CDR3 is CASSPGTSGALDTQYF. The CDR3, as DNA: TGCGCCAGCAGCCCCGGGACTAGCGGGGCGCTGGATACGCAGTATTTT. Full variable domain (remainder filled in from reference TRBV5-1 and TRBJ2-3): KAGVTQTPRYLIKTRGQQVTLSCSPISGHRSVSWYQQTPGQGLQFLFEYFSETQRNKGNFPGRFSGRQFSNSRSEMNVSTLELGDSALYLCASSPGTSGALDTQYFGPGTRLTVL.

The V call is TRBV28, the J call TRBJ2-7, with TRBD1 as a possible D gene (6 bases). From germline, CDR1 is MDHEN and CDR2 SYDVKM. V was cut by 5 bases and J by 4 bases, with 18 bases left in between. The CDR3 runs to 15 residues. CDR3 nucleotide sequence: TGTGCCAGCAGTCCAGGGGACGGACGTTTGTACGAGCAGTACTTC. Protein product: CASSPGDGRLYEQYF.

The chain combines TRBV6-5 with TRBJ1-1, with D tentatively TRBD1 (5 bases). Germline V gene sequence: CDR1 MNHEY, CDR2 SVGAGI. The V gene lost 4 bases and the J gene lost 5 bases, with 17 bases spanning the gap. The CDR3 sequence is 15 residues long. The CDR3 DNA reads TGTGCCAGCAGTTCCGACAATAAGGGACGAACTGAAGCTTTCTTT. Protein: CASSSDNKGRTEAFF.

This sequence joins TRBV27 and TRBJ1-1; D unresolved. The CDR3 loop spans 15 amino acids. CDR1 and CDR2 (germline): MNHEY, SMNVEV (reference sequence). The V end lost 7 bases, the J end lost 11 bases, and 26 bases lay between the germline ends. CDR3 in amino acids: CASTARIQGDMDAFF. CDR3 in DNA: TGTGCCAGCACGGCCCGGATCCAAGGAGATATGGATGCTTTCTTT.

This sequence joins TRBV7-9 and TRBJ2-3; D gene uncertain. V was trimmed by 4 bases and J by 5 bases, leaving 13 bases between them. CDR3 length: 14 amino acids. Germline V lookup: CDR1 SEHNR, CDR2 FQNEAQ (reference sequence). CDR3 sequence: CASSSPRFGDTQYF. The DNA for the CDR3 is TGTGCCAGCAGCTCGCCGAGGTTTGGAGATACGCAGTATTTT.

This clone came up once. The chain carries TRBV2 and TRBJ1-5, with 7 bases matching TRBD1. The CDR3 loop spans 13 amino acids. After removal of 5 bases from V and 5 bases from J, the junction contained 3 bases not matched to a gene. Per germline, CDR1 SNHLY and CDR2 FYNNEI. The CDR3 here is CASSQDRDQPQHF. The CDR3 DNA is TGTGCCAGCAGTCAAGACAGGGATCAGCCCCAGCATTTT.

This clone was counted once. This chain joins TRBV9 and TRBJ2-1; TRBD2 matches at 8 bases. J was trimmed by 9 bases and V by 2 bases; bases with no gene match: 7. The CDR3 consists of 14 residues. Germline V gene sequence: CDR1 SGDLS, CDR2 YYNGEE. The CDR3 loop reads CASSVFGTSAEQFF. For the CDR3, the DNA is TGTGCCAGCAGCGTTTTCGGGACTAGTGCTGAGCAGTTCTTC.

CDR3 DNA: TGTGCCAGCACTTGGGGATACGAGCAGTACTTC. As protein: CASTWGYEQYF. The gene calls are TRBV28 and TRBJ2-7, with D unclear. Germline CDR1 and CDR2: MDHEN and SYDVKM. V lost 7 bases, J lost 4 bases, and 8 bases lay in between. The CDR3 length is 11 residues.